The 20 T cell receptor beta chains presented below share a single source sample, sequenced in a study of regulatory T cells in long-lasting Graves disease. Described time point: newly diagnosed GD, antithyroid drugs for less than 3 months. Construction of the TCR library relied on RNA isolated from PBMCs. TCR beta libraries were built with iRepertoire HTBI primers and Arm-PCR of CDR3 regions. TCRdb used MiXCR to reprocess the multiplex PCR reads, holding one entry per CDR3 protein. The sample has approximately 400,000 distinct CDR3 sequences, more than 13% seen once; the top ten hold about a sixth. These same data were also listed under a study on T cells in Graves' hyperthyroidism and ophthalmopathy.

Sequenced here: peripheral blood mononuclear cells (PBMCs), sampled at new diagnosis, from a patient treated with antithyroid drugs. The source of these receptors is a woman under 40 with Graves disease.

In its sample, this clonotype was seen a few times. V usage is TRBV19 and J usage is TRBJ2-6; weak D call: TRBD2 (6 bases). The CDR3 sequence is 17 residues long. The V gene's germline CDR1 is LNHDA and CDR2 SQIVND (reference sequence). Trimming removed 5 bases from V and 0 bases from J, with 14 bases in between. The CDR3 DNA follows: TGTGCCAGTAGTCGCGGGGCCGCTTTCTCTGGGGCCAACGTCCTGACTTTC. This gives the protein CASSRGAAFSGANVLTF.

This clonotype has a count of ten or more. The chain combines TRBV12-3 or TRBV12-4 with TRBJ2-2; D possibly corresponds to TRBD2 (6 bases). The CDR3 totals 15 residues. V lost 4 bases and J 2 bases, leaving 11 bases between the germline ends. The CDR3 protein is CASSSGLSNTGELFF. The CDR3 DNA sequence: TGTGCCAGCAGTTCCGGACTATCTAACACCGGGGAGCTGTTTTTT.

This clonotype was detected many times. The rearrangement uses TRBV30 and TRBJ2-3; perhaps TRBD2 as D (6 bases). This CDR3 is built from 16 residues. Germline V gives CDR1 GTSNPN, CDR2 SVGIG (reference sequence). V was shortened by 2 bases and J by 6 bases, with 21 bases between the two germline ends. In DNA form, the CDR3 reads TGTGCCTGGAGTCCACCCCTAACCGGGAGAGTGGATACGCAGTATTTT. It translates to CAWSPPLTGRVDTQYF.

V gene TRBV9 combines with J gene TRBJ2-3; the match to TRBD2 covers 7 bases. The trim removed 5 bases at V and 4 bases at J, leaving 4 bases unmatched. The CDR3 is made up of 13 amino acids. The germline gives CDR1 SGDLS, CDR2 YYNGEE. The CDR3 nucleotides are TGTGCCAGCAGGGGGGAGGGCGCAGATACGCAGTATTTT. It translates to CASRGEGADTQYF.

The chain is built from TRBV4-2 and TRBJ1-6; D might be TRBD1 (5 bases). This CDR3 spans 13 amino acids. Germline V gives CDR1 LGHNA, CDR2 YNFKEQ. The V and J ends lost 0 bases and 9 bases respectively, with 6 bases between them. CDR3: CASSQEGGSPLHF. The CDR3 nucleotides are TGTGCCAGCAGCCAAGAGGGGGGTTCACCCCTCCACTTT.

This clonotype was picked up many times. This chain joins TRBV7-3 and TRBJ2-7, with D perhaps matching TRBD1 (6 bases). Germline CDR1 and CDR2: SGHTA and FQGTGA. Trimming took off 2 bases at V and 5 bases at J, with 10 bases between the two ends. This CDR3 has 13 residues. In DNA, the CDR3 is TGTGCCAGCAGCTTAGGCTACAGGGACGAGCAGTACTTC. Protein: CASSLGYRDEQYF.

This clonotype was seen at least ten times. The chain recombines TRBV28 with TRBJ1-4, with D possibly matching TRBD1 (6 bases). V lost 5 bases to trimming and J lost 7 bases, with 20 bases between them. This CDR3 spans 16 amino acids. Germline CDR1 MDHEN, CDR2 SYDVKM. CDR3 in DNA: TGTGCCAGCAGTCCCACACTAATAGGGGGAAGTGAAAAACTGTTTTTT. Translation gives CASSPTLIGGSEKLFF.

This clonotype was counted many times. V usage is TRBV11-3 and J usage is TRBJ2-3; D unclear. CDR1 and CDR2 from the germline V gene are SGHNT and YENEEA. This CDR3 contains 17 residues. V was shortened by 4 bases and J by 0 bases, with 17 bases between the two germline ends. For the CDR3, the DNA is TGTGCCAGCAGCTCCCTGGACCAGCCCGCTAGCACAGATACGCAGTATTTT. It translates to CASSSLDQPASTDTQYF.

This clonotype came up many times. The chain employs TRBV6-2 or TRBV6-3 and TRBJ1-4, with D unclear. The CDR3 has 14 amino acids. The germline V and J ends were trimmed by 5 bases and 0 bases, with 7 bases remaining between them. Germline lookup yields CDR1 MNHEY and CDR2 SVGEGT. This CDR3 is CASSELATNEKLFF. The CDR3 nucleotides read TGTGCCAGCAGTGAACTAGCAACTAATGAAAAACTGTTTTTT.

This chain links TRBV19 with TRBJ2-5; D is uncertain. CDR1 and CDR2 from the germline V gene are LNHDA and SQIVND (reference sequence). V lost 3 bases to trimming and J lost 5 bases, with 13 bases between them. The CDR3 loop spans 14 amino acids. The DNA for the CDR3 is TGTGCCAGTAGTATGAATAGAAGAAAGGAGACCCAGTACTTC. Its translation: CASSMNRRKETQYF.

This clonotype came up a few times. CDR3 residues: CSGSLAGVPYEQYF. CDR3 coding DNA: TGCAGCGGCTCGTTAGCGGGAGTGCCCTACGAGCAGTACTTC. The rearrangement links TRBV29-1 to TRBJ2-7; 9 bases fit TRBD2. The junction had 9 bases not matched to a gene; V was cut back by 7 bases and J by 2 bases. The length of the CDR3 is 14 residues. The germline CDR1 and CDR2 sequences are SQVTM and ANQGSEA.

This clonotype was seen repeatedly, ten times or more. The CDR3 region is CASSPRLAGNTGELFF. In DNA form, the CDR3 reads TGTGCCAGCAGCCCGAGACTAGCGGGAAACACCGGGGAGCTGTTTTTT. The chain couples TRBV12-3 or TRBV12-4 to TRBJ2-2; 11 nucleotides agree with TRBD2. V dropped 6 bases and J dropped 2; count of bases not matched to a gene: 5. The CDR3 sequence is 16 residues long.

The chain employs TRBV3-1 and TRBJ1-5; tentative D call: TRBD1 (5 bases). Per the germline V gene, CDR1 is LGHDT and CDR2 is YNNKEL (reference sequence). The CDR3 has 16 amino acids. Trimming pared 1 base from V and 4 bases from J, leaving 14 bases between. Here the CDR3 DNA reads TGTGCCAGCAGCCAAGCCGGATACAGGCCAAATCAGCCCCAGCATTTT. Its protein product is CASSQAGYRPNQPQHF.

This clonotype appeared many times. The CDR3 DNA reads TGTGCCGCCGATAACAGCGCCCGCACAGATACGCAGTATTTT. It specifies CAADNSARTDTQYF. The gene calls are TRBV7-9 and TRBJ2-3; D not resolved. Germline lookup yields CDR1 SEHNR and CDR2 FQNEAQ (reference sequence). This CDR3 region has 14 residues. The V end was cut by 11 bases, the J end by 1 base, with 16 bases between.

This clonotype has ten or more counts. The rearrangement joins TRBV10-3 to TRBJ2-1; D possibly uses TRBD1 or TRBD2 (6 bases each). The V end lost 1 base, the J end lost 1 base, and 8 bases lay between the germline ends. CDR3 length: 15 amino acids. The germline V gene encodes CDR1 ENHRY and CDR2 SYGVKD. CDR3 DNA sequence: TGTGCCATCAGTGAGTGGGGGGCGTCCTACAATGAGCAGTTCTTC. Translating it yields CAISEWGASYNEQFF.

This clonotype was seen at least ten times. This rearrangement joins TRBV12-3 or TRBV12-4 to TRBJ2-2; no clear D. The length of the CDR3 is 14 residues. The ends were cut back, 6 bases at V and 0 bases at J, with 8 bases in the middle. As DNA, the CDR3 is TGTGCCAGCAGAGGCGGTACGAACACCGGGGAGCTGTTTTTT. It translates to CASRGGTNTGELFF.

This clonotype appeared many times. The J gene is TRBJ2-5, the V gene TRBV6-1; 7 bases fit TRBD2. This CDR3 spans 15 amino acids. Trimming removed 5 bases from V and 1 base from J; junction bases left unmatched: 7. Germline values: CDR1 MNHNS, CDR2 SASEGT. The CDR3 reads CASSPPERGQETQYF. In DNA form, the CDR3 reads TGTGCCAGCAGTCCCCCGGAGCGGGGCCAAGAGACCCAGTACTTC.

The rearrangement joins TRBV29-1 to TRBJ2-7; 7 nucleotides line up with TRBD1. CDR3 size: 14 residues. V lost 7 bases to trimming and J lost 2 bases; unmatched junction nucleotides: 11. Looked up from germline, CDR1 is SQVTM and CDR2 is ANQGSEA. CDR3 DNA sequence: TGCAGCGCTCCACCATCGACAGGGACCTACGAGCAGTACTTC. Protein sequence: CSAPPSTGTYEQYF.

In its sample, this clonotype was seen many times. The CDR3 bases are TGCAGTGCTCTCCCACTAGCGGGGGTGGGCTACGAGCAGTACTTC. This sequence encodes CSALPLAGVGYEQYF. The V and J genes are TRBV20-1 and TRBJ2-7, with TRBD2 matching over 11 bases. Germline CDR1 DFQATT, CDR2 SNEGSKA (reference sequence). The CDR3 is 15 residues long. With V trimmed by 5 bases and J by 3 bases, 9 bases remained unmatched.

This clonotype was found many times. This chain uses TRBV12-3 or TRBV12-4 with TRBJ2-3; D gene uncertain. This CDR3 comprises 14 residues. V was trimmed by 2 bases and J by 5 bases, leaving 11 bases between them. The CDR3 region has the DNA TGTGCCAGCAGTTTAAGTCGAGAGGTAGATACGCAGTATTTT. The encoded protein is CASSLSREVDTQYF.